A selection of T cell receptor beta chains follows, all from one sample in a study of blood T cell repertoires in COVID-19. The method was immunoSEQ multiplex PCR; TCRdb's version includes in-frame clones alone and lacks a portion of them. This table has fewer than 350,000 clones, approximately 83% appearing once. Source material: peripheral blood. These receptors originate from a woman in her thirties who had recovered from COVID-19. CDR3s include the opening cysteine and the closing phenylalanine or tryptophan. The order of the fields is J gene, clone size, CDR3 length, V gene, D gene, CDR3 DNA, CDR3 protein. The D gene is left open where the match is weak. Expanded clones are given a class, and other clones once, few, many or no size at all.

TRBJ1-1	-	11	TRBV2	-	TGTGCCAGCCGTCTCCGGACTGAAGCTTTCTTT	CASRLRTEAFF
TRBJ1-2	-	14	TRBV29-1	-	TGCAGCGTTGAAGGGCTGCAGCCTCGGGAAGGCTACACCTTC	CSVEGLQPREGYTF
TRBJ1-5	-	14	TRBV13	-	TGTGCCAGCAGTCTGCGGGGGGTCAATCAGCCCCAGCATTTT	CASSLRGVNQPQHF
TRBJ2-3	-	17	TRBV4-1	TRBD2	TGCGCCAGCAGCCAAGAAGCTAGCGGGGGTTGGACAGATACGCAGTATTTT	CASSQEASGGWTDTQYF
TRBJ2-7	-	12	TRBV29-1	-	TGCAGCGTTGAAGACAGGGGCGGCGAGCAGTACTTC	CSVEDRGGEQYF
TRBJ2-2	-	15	TRBV19	TRBD1	TGTGCCAGTAGTAAGGGACAGACGAACACCGGGGAGCTGTTTTTT	CASSKGQTNTGELFF
TRBJ1-2	-	12	TRBV19	-	TGTGCCAGTTACCGGGGGGTCTATGGCTACACCTTC	CASYRGVYGYTF
TRBJ1-1	-	13	TRBV6-6	TRBD1	TGTGCCAGCAGTGGACAGGGGGCGTCTGAAGCTTTCTTT	CASSGQGASEAFF
TRBJ2-2	-	15	TRBV25-1	TRBD1	TGTGCCAGCAGTGAGGTAGGGGGCTACACCGGGGAGCTGTTTTTT	CASSEVGGYTGELFF
TRBJ1-5	-	14	TRBV5-5	TRBD1	TGTGCCAGCAGCGAGGACAGGGGGAACCAGCCCCAGCATTTT	CASSEDRGNQPQHF
TRBJ1-1	-	14	TRBV10-3	TRBD1	TGTGCCATCTCCGCGGGGACAGTGAACACTGAAGCTTTCTTT	CAISAGTVNTEAFF
TRBJ2-3	-	15	TRBV19	-	TGTGCCAGTAGTATTGGGGGGTCGGGCACAGATACGCAGTATTTT	CASSIGGSGTDTQYF
TRBJ2-1	-	16	TRBV27	-	TGTGCCAGCAGTTTGTACCCTGGGGCCGCGGCTGGTGAGCAGTTCTTC	CASSLYPGAAAGEQFF
TRBJ2-7	-	14	TRBV27	-	TGTGCCAGCAGTCCGACGGACAGCTCCTACGAGCAGTACTTC	CASSPTDSSYEQYF
TRBJ2-1	-	13	TRBV29-1	TRBD1	TGCAGCGTTGCAGGGGGCGACTACAATGAGCAGTTCTTC	CSVAGGDYNEQFF
TRBJ1-6	-	15	TRBV19	-	TGTGCCAGTAGTAATCCCCAAACAGGGTTTTCACCCCTCCACTTT	CASSNPQTGFSPLHF
TRBJ1-2	-	14	TRBV4-3	-	TGCGCCAGCAGCCAAGAGCGAGGGAACTATGGCTACACCTTC	CASSQERGNYGYTF
TRBJ2-1	-	18	TRBV5-4	TRBD2	TGTGCCAGCAGCGGAGTACCGAAAGTAGCGGGAGTAAACTATGAGCAGTTCTTC	CASSGVPKVAGVNYEQFF
TRBJ2-1	-	14	TRBV7-3	-	TGTGCCAGCAGCTTAAGGGCGGGATACAATGAGCAGTTCTTC	CASSLRAGYNEQFF
TRBJ2-7	-	14	TRBV14	-	TGTGCCAGCAGCCAAATTTTGGGGCCCAGCGAGCAGTACTTC	CASSQILGPSEQYF
TRBJ1-2	-	12	TRBV7-7	-	TGTGCTAGCAGTGCTACTTTGGATGGCTACACCTTC	CASSATLDGYTF
TRBJ2-5	-	13	TRBV11-2	-	TGTGCCAGCAGCACCTATATACAAGAGACCCAGTACTTC	CASSTYIQETQYF
TRBJ1-2	-	13	TRBV5-1	-	TGCGCCAGCAGCTTACAGGACAGCTATGGCTACACCTTC	CASSLQDSYGYTF
TRBJ1-5	-	13	TRBV5-8	TRBD1	TGTGCCAGCAGCTTCGGGACAGAAAGGCCCCAGCATTTT	CASSFGTERPQHF
TRBJ1-1	-	13	TRBV5-1	-	TGCGCCAGCAGCTTGGAGACTTGGACTGAAGCTTTCTTT	CASSLETWTEAFF
TRBJ1-6	-	14	TRBV3-1/TRBV3-2	TRBD1	TGTGCCAGCAGCCAAGAGGGCAGGGGGTCACCCCTCCACTTT	CASSQEGRGSPLHF
TRBJ2-2	once	15	TRBV6-6	TRBD2	TGTGCCACCTACTCTTGGGGGGGGGACACCGGGGAGCTGTTTTTT	CATYSWGGDTGELFF
TRBJ1-2	-	11	TRBV3-1/TRBV3-2	-	TGTGCCAGCAGCCAAGAGGGCGGGATAACCTTC	CASSQEGGITF